A single sample is the source of the 9 T cell receptor beta chains below, sequenced in a study of cytomegalovirus exposure and HLA in healthy donors. PCR used 60 Vbeta primers and 13 Jbeta primers. TCRdb's table, derived via immunoSEQ multiplex PCR, lists solely in-frame clones and lacks some. The sample holds some 150,000 clones; 73% are singletons and the top ten take around 14%. Sequences were obtained from PBMCs. The receptors originated from a human donor in good health.

The gene calls are TRBV2 and TRBJ2-1, with 7 bases lining up with TRBD1. V shed 7 bases and J 9 bases; nucleotides not matched to a gene: 15. In germline, CDR1 is SNHLY, CDR2 FYNNEI. The CDR3 covers 15 residues. The CDR3 region is CASIDGAGRDSEQFF. In DNA form, the CDR3 reads TGTGCCAGCATAGATGGGGCAGGTCGGGACAGTGAGCAGTTCTTC. Using reference TRBV2 and TRBJ2-1 for the parts outside the CDR3, the full variable domain is EPEVTQTPSHQVTQMGQEVILRCVPISNHLYFYWYRQILGQKVEFLVSFYNNEISEKSEIFDDQFSVERPDGSNFTLKIRSTKLEDSAMYFCASIDGAGRDSEQFFGPGTRLTVL.

This chain uses TRBV9 with TRBJ2-7; the D is unclear. This CDR3 region has 14 residues. Trimming shortened V by 0 bases and J by 0 bases, and 7 bases separated the two germline ends. The germline V gene has CDR1 SGDLS and CDR2 YYNGEE. CDR3 in amino acids: CASSVGPSSYEQYF. For the CDR3, the DNA is TGTGCCAGCAGCGTAGGCCCCAGCTCCTACGAGCAGTACTTC.

This CDR3 reads CASSPGQGNQPQHF. In DNA, the CDR3 is TGTGCCAGCAGCCCTGGACAGGGCAATCAGCCCCAGCATTTT. V usage is TRBV7-9 and J usage is TRBJ1-5, with 7 bases that match TRBD1. Trimming cost V 5 bases and J 2 bases; bases outside gene matches: 3. The CDR3 has 14 residues. The germline V gene encodes CDR1 SEHNR and CDR2 FQNEAQ (reference sequence).

This clone has only a few counts. The rearrangement links TRBV7-9 to TRBJ1-1; D is possibly TRBD1 (5 bases). This CDR3 comprises 14 residues. Between the trimmed V and J ends, which lost 0 bases and 5 bases, there was a span of 10 bases. Germline lookup yields CDR1 SEHNR and CDR2 FQNEAQ (reference sequence). The DNA for the CDR3 is TGTGCCAGCAGCTTAGCAGGGGTATATACTGAAGCTTTCTTT. This sequence encodes CASSLAGVYTEAFF.

V gene TRBV27 combines with J gene TRBJ2-1; the match to TRBD2 covers 8 bases. Looked up from germline, CDR1 is MNHEY and CDR2 is SMNVEV (reference sequence). CDR3 length: 17 amino acids. Germline trimming cut 0 bases from V and 1 base from J; bases unmatched to any gene: 5. CDR3 residues: CASSLSGSGVSYNEQFF. The CDR3 DNA reads TGTGCCAGCAGTTTATCCGGTAGCGGGGTATCCTACAATGAGCAGTTCTTC.

CDR3 sequence reads: CASSWLTGTEAFF. The CDR3 bases are TGTGCCAGCAGTTGGCTCACAGGCACTGAAGCTTTCTTT. The chain joins TRBV6-1 to TRBJ1-1, with D tentatively TRBD1 (5 bases). Germline V gene sequence: CDR1 MNHNS, CDR2 SASEGT. V gave up 5 bases and J gave up 4 bases, with 11 bases separating them. The CDR3 is 13 amino acids.

J is TRBJ2-7 and V is TRBV6-1; 11 nucleotides line up with TRBD2. The CDR3 consists of 15 residues. V dropped 8 bases and J dropped 1; count of bases not matched to a gene: 7. Germline CDR1 MNHNS, CDR2 SASEGT. Here the CDR3 reads CASGSSGRPSYEQYF. The CDR3 bases are TGTGCCAGCGGGTCTAGCGGGAGGCCGTCCTACGAGCAGTACTTC.

CDR3 nucleotide sequence: TGTGCCACCAGCAGAGATGACAGCTACTACGAGCAGTACTTC. Translated, it gives CATSRDDSYYEQYF. The gene calls are TRBV15 and TRBJ2-7; D perhaps matches TRBD1 (5 bases). Germline-derived CDR1 and CDR2 are LNHNV and YYDKDF (reference sequence). V lost 0 bases, J lost 3 bases, and 9 bases lay in between. This CDR3 region has 14 residues.

This chain links TRBV5-1 with TRBJ2-7, with 9 bases matching TRBD1. CDR1 SGHRS and CDR2 YFSETQ come from the germline V gene. Unmatched junction bases numbered 8, after V lost 4 bases and J lost 3 bases. The CDR3 is 15 amino acids. The CDR3 spells CASSRWTGENYEQYF. The CDR3 region has the DNA TGCGCCAGCAGCCGGTGGACAGGGGAAAACTACGAGCAGTACTTC.